This TCR beta chain stems from a study of radiation and T cells in renal cell carcinoma. Notes on the study in general: In blood, top tumor clones expanded by 2 weeks, shrinking by 4.

Here immunoSEQ multiplex PCR was the method, and the copy in TCRdb shows in-frame clones only, minus some. The sample lists roughly 130,000 clones, about 88% occurring once. Stated time point: blood 2 weeks post-SBRT. As for treatment: 15 Gy SBRT to primary tumor, nephrectomy 4 weeks later. Blood was sampled at baseline, 2 weeks and 4 weeks after SBRT. A word on this clone: Its antigen is undetermined.

The source was blood, collected from a patient whose treatment included radiotherapy and nephrectomy. The receptor comes from an older woman with renal cell carcinoma.

CDR3 in DNA: TGTGCCAGCAGCAAGCCTCAAGAGACCCAGTACTTC. This encodes CASSKPQETQYF. The chain recombines TRBV7-2 with TRBJ2-5, with D uncertain. Germline values: CDR1 SGHTA, CDR2 FQGNSA. There are 12 residues in the CDR3. V was clipped by 5 bases and J by 2 bases, with 6 bases between them.